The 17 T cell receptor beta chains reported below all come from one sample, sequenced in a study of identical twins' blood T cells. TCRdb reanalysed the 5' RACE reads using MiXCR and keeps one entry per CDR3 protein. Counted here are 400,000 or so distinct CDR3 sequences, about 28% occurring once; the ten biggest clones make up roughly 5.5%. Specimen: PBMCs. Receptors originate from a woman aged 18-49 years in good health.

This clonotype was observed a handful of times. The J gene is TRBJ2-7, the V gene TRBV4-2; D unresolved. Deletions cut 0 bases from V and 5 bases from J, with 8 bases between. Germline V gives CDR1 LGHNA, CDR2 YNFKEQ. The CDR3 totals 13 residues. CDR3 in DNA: TGTGCCAGCAGCCAAGAGAAGGCGAACGAGCAGTACTTC. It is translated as CASSQEKANEQYF.

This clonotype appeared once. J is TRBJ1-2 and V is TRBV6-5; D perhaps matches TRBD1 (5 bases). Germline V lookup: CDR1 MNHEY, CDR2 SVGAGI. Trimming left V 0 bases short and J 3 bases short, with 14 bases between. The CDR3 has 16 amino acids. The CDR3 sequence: CASSYSSTGTYYGYTF. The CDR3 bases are TGTGCCAGCAGTTACTCGAGTACCGGGACTTACTATGGCTACACCTTC.

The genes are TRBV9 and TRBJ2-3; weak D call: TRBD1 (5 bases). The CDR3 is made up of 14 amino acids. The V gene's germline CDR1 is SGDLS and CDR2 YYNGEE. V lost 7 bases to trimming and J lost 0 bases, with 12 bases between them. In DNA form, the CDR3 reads TGTGCCAGCGGGGCAGGCGGCAGCACAGATACGCAGTATTTT. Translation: CASGAGGSTDTQYF.

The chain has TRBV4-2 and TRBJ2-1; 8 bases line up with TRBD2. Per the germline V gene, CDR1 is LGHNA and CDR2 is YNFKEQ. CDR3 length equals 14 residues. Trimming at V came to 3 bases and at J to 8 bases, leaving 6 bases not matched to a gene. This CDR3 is CASSHGGGSDEQFF. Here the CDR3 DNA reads TGTGCCAGCAGCCATGGCGGGGGGAGCGATGAGCAGTTCTTC.

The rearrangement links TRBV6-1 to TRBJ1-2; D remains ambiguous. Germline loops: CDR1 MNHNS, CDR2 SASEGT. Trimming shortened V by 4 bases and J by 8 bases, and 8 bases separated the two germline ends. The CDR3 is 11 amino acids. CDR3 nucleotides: TGTGCCAGCAGTGGCGTATTAGGCTACACCTTC. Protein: CASSGVLGYTF.

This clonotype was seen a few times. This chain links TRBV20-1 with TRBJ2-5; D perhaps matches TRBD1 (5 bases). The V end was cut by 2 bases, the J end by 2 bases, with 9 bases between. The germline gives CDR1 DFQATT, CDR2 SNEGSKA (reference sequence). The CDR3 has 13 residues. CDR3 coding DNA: TGCAGTGCTAGATTCAGGGATCAAGAGACCCAGTACTTC. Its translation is CSARFRDQETQYF.

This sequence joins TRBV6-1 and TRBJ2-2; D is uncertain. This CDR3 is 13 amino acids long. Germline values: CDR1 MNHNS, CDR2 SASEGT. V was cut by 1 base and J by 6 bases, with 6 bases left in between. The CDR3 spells CASSEGVAGELFF. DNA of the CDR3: TGTGCCAGCAGTGAAGGGGTTGCCGGGGAGCTGTTTTTT.

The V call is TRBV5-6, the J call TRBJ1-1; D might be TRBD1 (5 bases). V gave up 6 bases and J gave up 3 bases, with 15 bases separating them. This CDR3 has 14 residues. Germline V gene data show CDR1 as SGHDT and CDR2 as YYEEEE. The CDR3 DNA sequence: TGTGCCAGCACCCCCTCGGGGCTCTACACTGAAGCTTTCTTT. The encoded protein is CASTPSGLYTEAFF.

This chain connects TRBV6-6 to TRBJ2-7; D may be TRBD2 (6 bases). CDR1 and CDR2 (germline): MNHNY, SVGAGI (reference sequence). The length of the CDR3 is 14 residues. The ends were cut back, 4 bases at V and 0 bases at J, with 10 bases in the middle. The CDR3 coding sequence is TGTGCCAGCAGTTCCCGGGACTTCTCCTACGAGCAGTACTTC. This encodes CASSSRDFSYEQYF.

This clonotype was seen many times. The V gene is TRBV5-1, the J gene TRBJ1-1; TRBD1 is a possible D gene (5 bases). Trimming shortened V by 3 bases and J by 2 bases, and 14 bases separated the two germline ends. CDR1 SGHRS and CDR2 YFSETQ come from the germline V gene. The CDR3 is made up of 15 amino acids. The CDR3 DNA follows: TGCGCCAGCAGCTCGGTTGGACAAGTTAACACTGAAGCTTTCTTT. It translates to CASSSVGQVNTEAFF.

CDR3: CASSYQATYNEQFF. The CDR3, as DNA: TGTGCCAGCAGTTACCAGGCTACCTACAATGAGCAGTTCTTC. The V gene is TRBV6-6, the J gene TRBJ2-1; D unresolved. This CDR3 comprises 14 residues. The V and J ends lost 2 bases and 2 bases respectively, with 7 bases between them. Germline loops: CDR1 MNHNY, CDR2 SVGAGI (reference sequence).

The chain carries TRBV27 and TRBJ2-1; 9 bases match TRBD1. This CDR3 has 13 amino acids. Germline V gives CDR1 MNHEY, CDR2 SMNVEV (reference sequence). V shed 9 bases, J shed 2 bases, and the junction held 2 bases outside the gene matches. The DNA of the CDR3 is TGTGCCAGTGGACAGGGGACCTACAATGAGCAGTTCTTC. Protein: CASGQGTYNEQFF.

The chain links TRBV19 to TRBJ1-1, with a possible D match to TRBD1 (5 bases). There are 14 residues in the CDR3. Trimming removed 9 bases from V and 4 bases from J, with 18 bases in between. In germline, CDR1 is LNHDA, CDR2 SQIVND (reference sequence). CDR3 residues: CASSRGGRGTEAFF. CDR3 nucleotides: TGTGCCAGCTCCCGCGGGGGTAGAGGCACTGAAGCTTTCTTT.

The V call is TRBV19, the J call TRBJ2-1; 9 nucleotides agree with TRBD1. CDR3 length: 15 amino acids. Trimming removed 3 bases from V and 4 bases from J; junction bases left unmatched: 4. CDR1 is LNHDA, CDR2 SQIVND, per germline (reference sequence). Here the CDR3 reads CASSMGQGLYNEQFF. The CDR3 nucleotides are TGTGCCAGTAGTATGGGACAGGGACTTTACAATGAGCAGTTCTTC.

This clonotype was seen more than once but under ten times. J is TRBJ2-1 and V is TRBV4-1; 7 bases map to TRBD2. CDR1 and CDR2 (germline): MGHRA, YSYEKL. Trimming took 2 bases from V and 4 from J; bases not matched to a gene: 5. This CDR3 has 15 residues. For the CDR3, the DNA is TGCGCCAGCAGCCAAAGCGGGACTATATACAATGAGCAGTTCTTC. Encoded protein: CASSQSGTIYNEQFF.

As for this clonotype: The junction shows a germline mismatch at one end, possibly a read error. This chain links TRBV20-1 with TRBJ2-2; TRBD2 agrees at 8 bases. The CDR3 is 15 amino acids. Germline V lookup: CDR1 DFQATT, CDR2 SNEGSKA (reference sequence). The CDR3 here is CSASLTSDPTGEPFF. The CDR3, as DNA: TGCAGTGCTAGTCTGACTAGCGATCCCACCGGGGAGCCGTTTTTT.

DNA for the CDR3: TGTGCCAGCAGCGTAGCGACGAACTATGGCTACACCTTC. Residues: CASSVATNYGYTF. V usage is TRBV9 and J usage is TRBJ1-2; D is unresolved. From germline, CDR1 is SGDLS and CDR2 YYNGEE. CDR3 length: 13 residues. V lost 0 bases, J lost 2 bases, and 5 bases lay in between.